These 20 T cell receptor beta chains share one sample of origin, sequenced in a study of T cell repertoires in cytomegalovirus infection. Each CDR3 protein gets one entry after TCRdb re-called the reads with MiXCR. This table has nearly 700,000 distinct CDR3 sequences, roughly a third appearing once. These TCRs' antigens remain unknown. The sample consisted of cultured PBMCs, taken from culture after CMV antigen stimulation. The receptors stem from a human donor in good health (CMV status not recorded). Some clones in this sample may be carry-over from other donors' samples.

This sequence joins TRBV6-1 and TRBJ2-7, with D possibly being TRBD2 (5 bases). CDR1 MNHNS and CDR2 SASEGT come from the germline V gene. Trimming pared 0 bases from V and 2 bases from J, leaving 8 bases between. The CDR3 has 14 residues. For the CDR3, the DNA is TGTGCCAGCAGTGAAGCAAGGACTGCCTACGAGCAGTACTTC. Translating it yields CASSEARTAYEQYF.

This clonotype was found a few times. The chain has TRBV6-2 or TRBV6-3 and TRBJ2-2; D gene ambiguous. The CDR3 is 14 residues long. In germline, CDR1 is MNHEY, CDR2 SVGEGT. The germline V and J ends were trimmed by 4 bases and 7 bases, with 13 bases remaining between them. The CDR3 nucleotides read TGTGCCAGCAGTTGGTCTCCTTCGGGCGGGGAGCTGTTTTTT. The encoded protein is CASSWSPSGGELFF.

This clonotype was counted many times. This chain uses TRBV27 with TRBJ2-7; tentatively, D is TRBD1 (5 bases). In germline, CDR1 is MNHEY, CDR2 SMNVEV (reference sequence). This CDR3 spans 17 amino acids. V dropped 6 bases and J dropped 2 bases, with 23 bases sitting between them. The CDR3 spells CASSSTFMTDRPYEQYF. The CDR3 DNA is TGTGCCAGCAGCTCGACATTTATGACAGACCGACCCTACGAGCAGTACTTC.

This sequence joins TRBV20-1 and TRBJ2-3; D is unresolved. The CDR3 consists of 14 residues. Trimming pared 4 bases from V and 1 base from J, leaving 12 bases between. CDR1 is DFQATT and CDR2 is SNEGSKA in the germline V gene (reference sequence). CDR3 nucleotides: TGCAGTGCTAAAGATAGAGGCGGCACAGATACGCAGTATTTT. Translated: CSAKDRGGTDTQYF.

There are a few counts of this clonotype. The CDR3 spells CASSIQGAVTGELFF. The CDR3 coding sequence is TGTGCCAGTAGTATACAGGGGGCCGTCACCGGGGAGCTGTTTTTT. The V and J genes are TRBV19 and TRBJ2-2; TRBD1 matches at 8 bases. J gave up 4 bases and V 2 bases, and 3 bases lay outside the gene matches. The germline V gene encodes CDR1 LNHDA and CDR2 SQIVND (reference sequence). This CDR3 spans 15 amino acids.

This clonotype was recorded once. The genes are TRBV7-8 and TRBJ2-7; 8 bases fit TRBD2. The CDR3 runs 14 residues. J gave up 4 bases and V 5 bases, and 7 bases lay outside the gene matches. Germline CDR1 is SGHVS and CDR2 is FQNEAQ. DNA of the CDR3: TGTGCCAGCAGCCGGAGCGGGAGATTTTACGAGCAGTACTTC. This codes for CASSRSGRFYEQYF.

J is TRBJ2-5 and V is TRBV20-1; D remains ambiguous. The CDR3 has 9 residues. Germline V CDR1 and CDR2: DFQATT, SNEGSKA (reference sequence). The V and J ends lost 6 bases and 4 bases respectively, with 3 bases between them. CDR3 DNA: TGCAGTGCGGGAGAGACCCAGTACTTC. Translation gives CSAGETQYF.

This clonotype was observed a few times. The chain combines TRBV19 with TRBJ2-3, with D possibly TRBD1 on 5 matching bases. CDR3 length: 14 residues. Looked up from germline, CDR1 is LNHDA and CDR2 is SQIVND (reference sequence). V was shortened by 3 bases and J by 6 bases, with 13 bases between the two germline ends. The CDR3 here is CASSMRQGMDTQYF. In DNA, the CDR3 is TGTGCCAGTAGTATGAGGCAGGGAATGGATACGCAGTATTTT.

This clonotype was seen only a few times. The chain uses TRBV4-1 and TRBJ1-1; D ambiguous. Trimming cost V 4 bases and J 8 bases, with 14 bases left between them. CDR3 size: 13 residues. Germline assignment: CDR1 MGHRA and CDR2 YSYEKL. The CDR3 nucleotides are TGCGCCAGCAGCCTAATCGTATGGGAGGAAGCTTTCTTT. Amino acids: CASSLIVWEEAFF.

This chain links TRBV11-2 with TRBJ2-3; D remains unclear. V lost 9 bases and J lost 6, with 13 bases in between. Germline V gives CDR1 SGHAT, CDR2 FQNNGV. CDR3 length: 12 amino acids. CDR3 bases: TGTGCCAGTAAATTTAAAGGGGATACGCAGTATTTT. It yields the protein CASKFKGDTQYF.

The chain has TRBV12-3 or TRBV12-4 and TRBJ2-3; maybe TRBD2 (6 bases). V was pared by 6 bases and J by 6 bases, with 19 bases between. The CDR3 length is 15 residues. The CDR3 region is CASSPTGLGRDTQYF. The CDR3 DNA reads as TGTGCCAGCAGCCCCACGGGCCTAGGGAGGGATACGCAGTATTTT.

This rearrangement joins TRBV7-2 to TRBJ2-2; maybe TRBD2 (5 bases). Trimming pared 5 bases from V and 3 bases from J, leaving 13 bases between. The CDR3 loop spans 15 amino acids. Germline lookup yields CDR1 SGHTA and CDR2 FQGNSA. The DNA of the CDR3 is TGTGCCAGCAGCGCGAGGACTTTTTACACCGGGGAGCTGTTTTTT. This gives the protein CASSARTFYTGELFF.

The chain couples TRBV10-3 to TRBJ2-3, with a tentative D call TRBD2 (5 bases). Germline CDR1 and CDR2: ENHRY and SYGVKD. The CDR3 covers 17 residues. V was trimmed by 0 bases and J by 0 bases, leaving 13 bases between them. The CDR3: CAISESQAGMSTDTQYF. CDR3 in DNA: TGTGCCATCAGTGAGTCGCAGGCCGGGATGAGCACAGATACGCAGTATTTT.

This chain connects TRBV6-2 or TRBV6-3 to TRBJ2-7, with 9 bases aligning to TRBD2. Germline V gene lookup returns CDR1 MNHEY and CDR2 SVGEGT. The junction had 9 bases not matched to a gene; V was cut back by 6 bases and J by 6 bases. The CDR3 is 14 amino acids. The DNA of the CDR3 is TGTGCCAGCAGCAATAGCGGGAGCTCCCGCGAGCAGTACTTC. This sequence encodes CASSNSGSSREQYF.

Written as DNA, the CDR3 is TGCGCCAGCAGCCCCGACAGGGTTGTTACCACTGAAGCTTTCTTT. Protein: CASSPDRVVTTEAFF. The V and J genes are TRBV5-1 and TRBJ1-1; 7 bases fit TRBD1. The CDR3 totals 15 residues. Unmatched junction bases numbered 10, after V lost 4 bases and J lost 4 bases. Germline V CDR1 and CDR2: SGHRS, YFSETQ.

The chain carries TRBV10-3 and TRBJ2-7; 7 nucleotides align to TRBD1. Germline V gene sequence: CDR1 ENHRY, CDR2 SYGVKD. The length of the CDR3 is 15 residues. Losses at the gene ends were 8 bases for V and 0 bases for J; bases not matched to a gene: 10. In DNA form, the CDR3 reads TGTGCCATCCGCCCGAGGGGGCTCGGCTCCTACGAGCAGTACTTC. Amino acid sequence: CAIRPRGLGSYEQYF.

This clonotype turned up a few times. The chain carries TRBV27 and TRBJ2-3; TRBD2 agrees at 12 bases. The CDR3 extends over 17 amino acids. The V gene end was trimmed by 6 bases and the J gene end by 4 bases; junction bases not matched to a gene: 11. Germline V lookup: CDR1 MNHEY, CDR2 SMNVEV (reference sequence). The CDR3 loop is CASSKTILAGGADTQYF. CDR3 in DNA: TGTGCCAGCAGCAAGACTATCCTAGCGGGAGGGGCAGATACGCAGTATTTT.

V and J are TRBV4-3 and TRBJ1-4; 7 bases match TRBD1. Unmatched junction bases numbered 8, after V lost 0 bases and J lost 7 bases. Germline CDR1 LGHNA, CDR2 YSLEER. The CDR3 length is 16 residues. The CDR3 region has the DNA TGCGCCAGCAGCCAAGATGGGCAGGGGGTCGGTGAAAAACTGTTTTTT. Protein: CASSQDGQGVGEKLFF.

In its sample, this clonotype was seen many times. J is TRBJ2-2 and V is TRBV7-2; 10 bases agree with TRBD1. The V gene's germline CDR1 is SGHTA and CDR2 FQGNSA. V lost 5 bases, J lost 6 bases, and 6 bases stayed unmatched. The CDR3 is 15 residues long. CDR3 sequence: CASSLRQGAAGELFF. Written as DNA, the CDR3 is TGTGCCAGCAGCCTCCGACAGGGGGCGGCCGGGGAGCTGTTTTTT.

The CDR3 sequence is CASSFLSDSSREQYF. The CDR3 DNA reads TGTGCCAGCAGCTTCCTTTCGGACAGTTCCAGGGAGCAGTACTTC. This chain uses TRBV5-6 with TRBJ2-7, with D possibly TRBD1 on 6 matching bases. CDR1 and CDR2 (germline): SGHDT, YYEEEE. The germline V and J ends were trimmed by 2 bases and 7 bases, with 19 bases remaining between them. The CDR3 is 15 residues long.